The 32 T cell receptor beta chains reported below all come from one sample, sequenced in a study of blood T cells in healthy people across ages. Next came a second PCR, run for about 6 to 12 cycles, which used a sample-barcoded 5' primer along with a J-beta primer mix. TCRdb reprocessed the 5' RACE reads via MiXCR and lists one record per CDR3 protein. The profile shows 750,000 to 950,000 distinct CDR3 sequences, around 24% of them singletons. Separately, the same data were catalogued under a study of T cells of mothers and their children.

Input material: blood. Every receptor here comes from a boy aged 5-17 years in good health.

This clonotype was picked up a small number of times. The chain combines TRBV7-2 with TRBJ2-5; 10 nucleotides align to TRBD2. The DNA matches TRBJ2-1 better at its end, which makes the J call doubtful. Looked up from germline, CDR1 is SGHTA and CDR2 is FQGNSA. This CDR3 has 17 residues. The chain's CDR3 is CASSRLPSSGGAGEQFF. The CDR3 DNA reads TGTGCCAGCAGCCGTCTGCCCTCCAGCGGGGGGGCAGGGGAGCAGTTCTTC.

This clonotype showed up just a few times. The CDR3, as DNA: TGTGCCAGCAGAGACAGGGTGGGCTTTGGCTACACCTTC. It yields the protein CASRDRVGFGYTF. The chain joins TRBV7-9 to TRBJ1-2; 7 nucleotides match TRBD1. Germline CDR1 reads SEHNR; CDR2 reads FQNEAQ (reference sequence). With V trimmed by 6 bases and J by 7 bases, 8 bases remained unmatched. This CDR3 has 13 residues. Drawing the rest from reference TRBV7-9 and TRBJ1-2, the complete variable domain is DTGVSQNPRHKITKRGQNVTFRCDPISEHNRLYWYRQTLGQGPEFLTYFQNEAQLEKSRLLSDRFSAERPKGSFSTLEIQRTEQGDSAMYLCASRDRVGFGYTFGSGTRLTVV.

The chain recombines TRBV29-1 with TRBJ1-1; D not certain. This CDR3 is 12 amino acids long. Looked up from germline, CDR1 is SQVTM and CDR2 is ANQGSEA. CDR3 loop: CRTGEQNTEAFF. The CDR3 region has the DNA TGCAGGACCGGGGAGCAGAACACTGAAGCTTTCTTT.

This clonotype was observed a few times. CDR3 sequence: CASSLDFRQGDYGYTF. CDR3 sequence (DNA): TGCGCCAGCAGCTTGGACTTTCGGCAGGGGGACTATGGCTACACCTTC. The V gene is TRBV5-1, the J gene TRBJ1-2; 7 bases agree with TRBD1. CDR1 and CDR2 from the germline V gene are SGHRS and YFSETQ. Trimming cost V 0 bases and J 3 bases; bases outside gene matches: 8. This CDR3 has 16 residues. The variable domain in full, completed from reference TRBV5-1 and TRBJ1-2, reads KAGVTQTPRYLIKTRGQQVTLSCSPISGHRSVSWYQQTPGQGLQFLFEYFSETQRNKGNFPGRFSGRQFSNSRSEMNVSTLELGDSALYLCASSLDFRQGDYGYTFGSGTRLTVV.

This clonotype was counted many times. Here the CDR3 DNA reads TGTGCCAGCAGTCAAGAGGGGAACACTGAAGCTTTCTTT. Protein product: CASSQEGNTEAFF. The J gene is TRBJ1-1, the V gene TRBV2; D unresolved. CDR1 and CDR2 from the germline V gene are SNHLY and FYNNEI. V was clipped by 5 bases and J by 1 base, with 8 bases between them. The CDR3 has 13 amino acids.

The V and J genes are TRBV29-1 and TRBJ1-1; D is perhaps TRBD1 (6 bases). The V gene lost 5 bases and the J gene lost 0 bases, with 16 bases spanning the gap. Germline CDR1 and CDR2: SQVTM and ANQGSEA. The CDR3 length is 15 residues. The DNA for the CDR3 is TGCAGCGTTTGGACAGAAGATAAGTTGAACACTGAAGCTTTCTTT. As protein: CSVWTEDKLNTEAFF.

This clonotype was observed a handful of times. V gene TRBV25-1 combines with J gene TRBJ2-7; D unresolved. The CDR3 loop spans 12 amino acids. Trimming shortened V by 6 bases and J by 3 bases, and 9 bases separated the two germline ends. CDR1 and CDR2 from the germline V gene are MGHDK and SYGVNS. The CDR3 DNA follows: TGTGCCAGCAGAGCCGGCGGCTACGAGCAGTACTTC. Translation gives CASRAGGYEQYF.

The chain is built from TRBV29-1 and TRBJ1-6, with 7 positions matching TRBD1. The V gene end was trimmed by 6 bases and the J gene end by 6 bases; junction bases not matched to a gene: 5. Germline CDR1 is SQVTM and CDR2 is ANQGSEA. This CDR3 comprises 13 residues. Here the CDR3 DNA reads TGCAGCGTCCGGGACAGAAGTAATTCACCCCTCCACTTT. It specifies CSVRDRSNSPLHF.

V is TRBV4-1 and J is TRBJ1-1; D unclear. The CDR3 runs to 14 residues. Germline V gene data show CDR1 as MGHRA and CDR2 as YSYEKL. Between the trimmed V and J ends, which lost 0 bases and 1 base, there was a span of 6 bases. The CDR3 region has the DNA TGCGCCAGCAGCCAAGATCGCTGGAACACTGAAGCTTTCTTT. Translated, it gives CASSQDRWNTEAFF.

This sequence joins TRBV18 and TRBJ1-5; D is uncertain. This CDR3 has 15 residues. V lost 6 bases, J lost 0 bases, and 12 bases lay in between. CDR1 KGHSH and CDR2 LQKENI come from the germline V gene. CDR3 region: CASSAGTYSNQPQHF. The CDR3 nucleotides read TGTGCCAGCTCGGCGGGAACTTATAGCAATCAGCCCCAGCATTTT.

The chain combines TRBV6-1 with TRBJ2-5, with 7 bases matching TRBD1. V gave up 3 bases and J gave up 3 bases; unmatched junction bases: 4. Germline V gene sequence: CDR1 MNHNS, CDR2 SASEGT. The CDR3 runs to 14 residues. This CDR3 reads CASSDWDREETQYF. CDR3 coding DNA: TGTGCCAGCAGTGACTGGGACAGAGAAGAGACCCAGTACTTC.

CDR3 in DNA: TGTGCCACCGGCGTGGGGGGCTCAACAGATACGCAGTATTTT. This codes for CATGVGGSTDTQYF. V gene TRBV28 combines with J gene TRBJ2-3; perhaps D is TRBD1 or TRBD2 (6 bases each). This CDR3 region has 14 residues. The germline V gene encodes CDR1 MDHEN and CDR2 SYDVKM. V gave up 10 bases and J gave up 3 bases, with 17 bases separating them. Using reference TRBV28 and TRBJ2-3 for the parts outside the CDR3, the full variable domain is DVKVTQSSRYLVKRTGEKVFLECVQDMDHENMFWYRQDPGLGLRLIYFSYDVKMKEKGDIPEGYSVSREKKERFSLILESASTNQTSMYLCATGVGGSTDTQYFGPGTRLTVL.

This clonotype was found a few times. The chain joins TRBV12-3 or TRBV12-4 to TRBJ2-5; 12 bases align to TRBD1. The CDR3 length is 16 residues. The J segment lost 5 bases and the V segment lost 5 bases, leaving 9 bases of the junction unmatched. The CDR3 nucleotides are TGTGCCAGCAGTCCACCGGGACAGGGGGCGGGTGAGACCCAGTACTTC. This translates into CASSPPGQGAGETQYF.

This clonotype occurred many times. The J gene is TRBJ2-6, the V gene TRBV28, with D maybe TRBD1 (6 bases). CDR1 and CDR2 from the germline V gene are MDHEN and SYDVKM. CDR3 size: 17 residues. V lost 6 bases and J lost 0, with 15 bases in between. Here the CDR3 reads CASRSRDTRSGANVLTF. The CDR3 DNA follows: TGTGCCAGCAGGTCTAGGGACACACGCTCTGGGGCCAACGTCCTGACTTTC. The full variable domain, completed using reference TRBV28 and TRBJ2-6, is DVKVTQSSRYLVKRTGEKVFLECVQDMDHENMFWYRQDPGLGLRLIYFSYDVKMKEKGDIPEGYSVSREKKERFSLILESASTNQTSMYLCASRSRDTRSGANVLTFGAGSRLTVL.

The table lists this clonotype with a few counts. The chain links TRBV12-3 or TRBV12-4 to TRBJ2-3; 7 nucleotides line up with TRBD2. CDR3 length: 15 residues. V shed 6 bases and J 3 bases; nucleotides not matched to a gene: 9. The CDR3 is CASSGTIGGTDTQYF. CDR3 DNA: TGTGCCAGCAGCGGGACTATCGGAGGAACAGATACGCAGTATTTT.

V gene TRBV10-2 combines with J gene TRBJ2-7, with D perhaps TRBD2 (8 bases). From germline, CDR1 is WSHSY and CDR2 SAAADI. The CDR3 totals 12 residues. Trimming cost V 6 bases and J 7 bases, with 13 bases left between them. CDR3 bases: TGCGCCAGCAGGACAGGGACTAGAGAGCAGTACTTC. It translates to CASRTGTREQYF.

The chain recombines TRBV7-9 with TRBJ2-2; D gene unclear. Per germline, CDR1 SEHNR and CDR2 FQNEAQ (reference sequence). Trimming cost V 5 bases and J 2 bases, with 9 bases left between them. The CDR3 is made up of 14 amino acids. CDR3 loop: CASSPLTNTGELFF. The CDR3 region has the DNA TGTGCCAGCAGCCCCCTAACTAACACCGGGGAGCTGTTTTTT. The variable domain in full, with the rest retrieved from reference TRBV7-9 and TRBJ2-2, is DTGVSQNPRHKITKRGQNVTFRCDPISEHNRLYWYRQTLGQGPEFLTYFQNEAQLEKSRLLSDRFSAERPKGSFSTLEIQRTEQGDSAMYLCASSPLTNTGELFFGEGSRLTVL.

The rearrangement links TRBV20-1 to TRBJ2-5; D is ambiguous. This CDR3 has 14 residues. The germline CDR1 and CDR2 sequences are DFQATT and SNEGSKA (reference sequence). The ends were cut back, 0 bases at V and 3 bases at J, with 11 bases in the middle. CDR3 protein: CSARELRLEETQYF. The CDR3 nucleotides are TGCAGTGCTAGAGAGCTCCGGTTGGAAGAGACCCAGTACTTC.

V gene TRBV29-1 combines with J gene TRBJ1-3, with D perhaps matching TRBD1 (5 bases). This CDR3 is 14 amino acids long. The V end was cut by 3 bases, the J end by 4 bases, with 13 bases between. CDR1 and CDR2 from the germline V gene are SQVTM and ANQGSEA. The CDR3 loop reads CSVEYQGDGNTIYF. CDR3 nucleotides: TGCAGCGTTGAGTACCAGGGAGACGGAAACACCATATATTTT.

This clonotype has a handful of counts. The chain joins TRBV6-5 to TRBJ1-4; no firm D call. V lost 6 bases, J lost 10 bases, and 15 bases lay in between. The CDR3 has 13 amino acids. The germline CDR1 and CDR2 sequences are MNHEY and SVGAGI. The CDR3 coding sequence is TGTGCCAGCAGATCGGACCTAATGGGAAAACTGTTTTTT. This gives the protein CASRSDLMGKLFF.

The gene calls are TRBV7-3 and TRBJ1-1; no definite D call. Per the germline V gene, CDR1 is SGHTA and CDR2 is FQGTGA. The CDR3 is 13 residues long. V lost 6 bases to trimming and J lost 4 bases, with 12 bases between them. The CDR3: CASSTAAGTEAFF. CDR3 coding DNA: TGTGCCAGCAGTACCGCCGCAGGCACTGAAGCTTTCTTT.

This clonotype was counted between two and nine times. The rearrangement uses TRBV5-1 and TRBJ2-5; perhaps TRBD2 as D (5 bases). CDR3 length: 20 residues. The germline V gene encodes CDR1 SGHRS and CDR2 YFSETQ. Between the trimmed V and J ends, which lost 0 bases and 1 base, there was a span of 25 bases. DNA for the CDR3: TGCGCCAGCAGCTTGGGTTGGACCCCCGGAGGAACCCCTATCCAAGAGACCCAGTACTTC. This gives the protein CASSLGWTPGGTPIQETQYF.

This clonotype was observed a handful of times. The rearrangement joins TRBV9 to TRBJ2-5; no clear D gene. Germline-derived CDR1 and CDR2 are SGDLS and YYNGEE. V gave up 4 bases and J gave up 0 bases, with 16 bases separating them. The CDR3 loop spans 16 amino acids. The CDR3 DNA reads TGTGCCAGCAGCCCCCCCGGTGGACGGAACCAAGAGACCCAGTACTTC. Protein sequence: CASSPPGGRNQETQYF.

The chain links TRBV12-3 or TRBV12-4 to TRBJ2-1, with 10 bases lining up with TRBD2. V lost 6 bases to trimming and J lost 9 bases; unmatched junction nucleotides: 8. The CDR3 totals 14 residues. The CDR3 spells CASSGLADEGEQFF. CDR3 in DNA: TGTGCCAGCAGCGGACTAGCGGACGAGGGTGAGCAGTTCTTC.

This chain joins TRBV15 and TRBJ1-1, with D unresolved. The CDR3 covers 14 residues. Germline CDR1 is LNHNV and CDR2 is YYDKDF (reference sequence). The V and J ends lost 0 bases and 6 bases respectively, with 11 bases between them. The DNA of the CDR3 is TGTGCCACCAGCAGAGATACGGGGAGGGCTGAAGCTTTCTTT. Encoded protein: CATSRDTGRAEAFF. Looking up the rest from reference TRBV15 and TRBJ1-1 gives the full variable domain: DAMVIQNPRYQVTQFGKPVTLSCSQTLNHNVMYWYQQKSSQAPKLLFHYYDKDFNNEADTPDNFQSRRPNTSFCFLDIRSPGLGDTAMYLCATSRDTGRAEAFFGQGTRLTVV.

The genes are TRBV28 and TRBJ2-6; a possible D gene is TRBD1 (7 bases). The CDR3 sequence is 21 residues long. The V and J ends lost 4 bases and 0 bases respectively, with 25 bases between them. Per germline, CDR1 MDHEN and CDR2 SYDVKM. CDR3 region: CASSSFIRGEFSFSGANVLTF. CDR3 bases: TGTGCCAGCAGTTCCTTTATCAGGGGGGAGTTTTCTTTCTCTGGGGCCAACGTCCTGACTTTC.

This clonotype has just a few counts. At one boundary the junction diverges from the germline segment, which might be a read error. This chain uses TRBV9 with TRBJ2-7; tentatively, D is TRBD1 (6 bases). This CDR3 is 15 amino acids long. Germline V lookup: CDR1 SGDLS, CDR2 YYNGEE. Written as DNA, the CDR3 is TGTGCCAGCAGCTCACTCGGTGCAGGGGTCTACGCGCAGTACTTC. Its translation is CASSSLGAGVYAQYF.

This clonotype was recorded a few times. The V call is TRBV10-3, the J call TRBJ1-6; D call uncertain. V lost 2 bases and J lost 7, with 9 bases in between. CDR1 is ENHRY, CDR2 SYGVKD, per germline. The CDR3 is 14 residues long. The CDR3 nucleotides are TGTGCCATCAGTGAGGGCGATGGGAATTCACCCCTCCACTTT. Protein: CAISEGDGNSPLHF.

The chain recombines TRBV19 with TRBJ2-1, with TRBD1 matching 10 bases. Looked up from germline, CDR1 is LNHDA and CDR2 is SQIVND (reference sequence). V dropped 6 bases and J dropped 6; count of bases not matched to a gene: 2. The CDR3 sequence is 13 residues long. DNA for the CDR3: TGTGCCAGTAGGGGGACAGGGGTCAATGAGCAGTTCTTC. As protein: CASRGTGVNEQFF.

The sample holds a few counts of this clonotype. CDR3 sequence (DNA): TGCGCCAGCCGAGGGACAGCTGTCTACGAGCAGTACTTC. This gives the protein CASRGTAVYEQYF. V and J are TRBV5-1 and TRBJ2-5; TRBD1 agrees at 7 bases. The DNA end is more similar to TRBJ2-7, so the J call may be wrong. Germline CDR1 reads SGHRS; CDR2 reads YFSETQ. The CDR3 is 13 residues long.

Only a few counts were recorded for this clonotype. The chain uses TRBV6-6 and TRBJ2-2, with D possibly matching TRBD2 (6 bases). CDR1 MNHNY and CDR2 SVGAGI come from the germline V gene (reference sequence). This CDR3 contains 16 residues. V gave up 0 bases and J gave up 9 bases, with 17 bases separating them. The CDR3 protein is CASSYSIYDGGRELFF. As DNA, the CDR3 is TGTGCCAGCAGTTACTCGATTTACGACGGAGGGAGGGAGCTGTTTTTT.

This clonotype was counted at least ten times. The V call is TRBV27, the J call TRBJ2-1; TRBD2 agrees at 13 bases. Per germline, CDR1 MNHEY and CDR2 SMNVEV (reference sequence). Germline trimming cut 7 bases from V and 6 bases from J; bases unmatched to any gene: 3. The CDR3 totals 14 residues. In nucleotides, the CDR3 is TGTGCCAGCAAAGGACTAGCGGGGGCCAATGAGCAGTTCTTC. Translating it yields CASKGLAGANEQFF.